A single T cell receptor (gamma chain) is shown here with its context. The antigen remains undetermined. The protein given by TCRdb reflects a much larger clone and differs at residue 6 from this DNA's translation, likely from a read error; the protein shown is the DNA's translation. This sample is part of a study of gammadelta T cells in human blood. Study-wide results and caveats: Right after birth, innate γδ T cells reportedly expanded polyclonally after microbial exposure.

There are 15 residues in the CDR3. Trimming at V came to 2 bases and at J to 0 bases, leaving 3 bases not matched to a gene. Germline CDR1 GITISATS, CDR2 ISYDGTV (reference sequence). TCRdb reran clone calling via CATT on the RT-PCR reads. This sample's table has around 100 gamma-chain clones. Sequences were obtained from Vgamma9Vdelta2 gamma-delta T cells from cord blood. This TCR came from a newborn. The rearrangement uses TRGV9 and TRGJP1. As DNA, the CDR3 is TGTGCCTTGTGGGAGGCGTATACCACTGGTTGGTTCAAGATATTT. Translated, it gives CALWEAYTTGWFKIF.